The 18 T cell receptor beta chains reported below all come from one sample, sequenced in a study of CD8+ T cells in alopecia areata. Treatment specified: oral pan-JAK inhibitor, 5-10 mg twice daily. Sequencing used cDNA as its template, made by extracting RNA and reverse transcribing it. The assay was immunoSEQ multiplex PCR, and TCRdb's table has in-frame clones only and misses some. The table shows around 200,000 clones, with roughly three fifths occurring only once. The material was CD8+ T cells sorted from blood, obtained at week 24, from a patient treated with tofacitinib. The receptor source for this set is a human donor with alopecia areata.

This clone came up once. The CDR3 is CASSSSGGYYNEQFF. The CDR3 bases are TGCGCCAGCAGCTCCTCCGGGGGGTATTACAATGAGCAGTTCTTC. This chain links TRBV5-1 with TRBJ2-1; TRBD2 aligns across 7 bases. CDR3 length equals 15 residues. Germline CDR1 reads SGHRS; CDR2 reads YFSETQ. The junction had 7 bases not matched to a gene; V was cut back by 3 bases and J by 4 bases.

This chain links TRBV2 with TRBJ1-5; D is unclear. The V end was cut by 0 bases, the J end by 5 bases, with 11 bases between. Germline V CDR1 and CDR2: SNHLY, FYNNEI. The CDR3 runs to 15 residues. CDR3 loop: CASSEATRWDQPQHF. The CDR3, as DNA: TGTGCCAGCAGTGAAGCGACAAGGTGGGATCAGCCCCAGCATTTT.

This chain uses TRBV4-1 with TRBJ1-2; D may be TRBD1 (5 bases). V dropped 0 bases and J dropped 0 bases, with 11 bases sitting between them. The CDR3 length is 16 residues. Germline CDR1 MGHRA, CDR2 YSYEKL. DNA for the CDR3: TGCGCCAGCAGCCAAGATTCCGGGACCTCTAACTATGGCTACACCTTC. Encoded protein: CASSQDSGTSNYGYTF.

The rearrangement uses TRBV27 and TRBJ2-5, with 7 bases fitting TRBD2. V shed 5 bases, J shed 2 bases, and the junction held 8 bases outside the gene matches. Germline V CDR1 and CDR2: MNHEY, SMNVEV (reference sequence). The CDR3 contains 15 residues. The CDR3 region has the DNA TGTGCCAGCAGTCCCAATCGAGCGGGGCAAGAGACCCAGTACTTC. As protein: CASSPNRAGQETQYF.

This clone was seen more than once but under ten times. The chain links TRBV13 to TRBJ1-1; the D is unclear. In germline, CDR1 is PRHDT, CDR2 FYEKMQ (reference sequence). CDR3 size: 13 residues. V lost 6 bases and J lost 0, with 8 bases in between. The CDR3 bases are TGTGCCAGCAGATCTTGGGTGAACACTGAAGCTTTCTTT. Translated: CASRSWVNTEAFF.

The rearrangement uses TRBV28 and TRBJ2-1; a weak D match, TRBD1 (5 bases). CDR1 is MDHEN, CDR2 SYDVKM, per germline. The CDR3 consists of 15 residues. V was cut by 6 bases and J by 3 bases, with 15 bases left in between. CDR3 nucleotides: TGTGCCAGCAGAGCCGGAGACAGCCTCTACAATGAGCAGTTCTTC. Residues: CASRAGDSLYNEQFF.

The CDR3 sequence is CASSPGTPGSSYGYTF. DNA of the CDR3: TGTGCCAGCAGCCCTGGGACTCCCGGGTCTAGCTATGGCTACACCTTC. The rearrangement joins TRBV11-3 to TRBJ1-2, with a weak D call TRBD1 (5 bases). The length of the CDR3 is 16 residues. Trimming removed 5 bases at V and 4 bases at J, with 20 bases between. The germline V gene has CDR1 SGHNT and CDR2 YENEEA.

CDR3 nucleotide sequence: TGTGCCAGCAGCCCCGGACTAGCGGGTTGGGAGACCCAGTACTTC. It translates to CASSPGLAGWETQYF. The chain combines TRBV11-2 with TRBJ2-5; 11 bases match TRBD2. Losses at the gene ends were 5 bases for V and 5 bases for J; bases not matched to a gene: 7. The germline gives CDR1 SGHAT, CDR2 FQNNGV. The CDR3 contains 15 residues.

This rearrangement joins TRBV13 to TRBJ1-1; D call uncertain. This CDR3 is 11 amino acids long. Germline V gives CDR1 PRHDT, CDR2 FYEKMQ (reference sequence). V was clipped by 8 bases and J by 1 base, with 5 bases between them. CDR3 loop: CASSGNTEAFF. The CDR3 DNA reads as TGTGCCAGCTCAGGGAACACTGAAGCTTTCTTT.

This chain joins TRBV23-1 and TRBJ1-1; TRBD1 is a possible D gene (6 bases). TRBV23-1 is annotated as an ORF whose role is uncertain. The CDR3 spans 17 residues. V was pared by 2 bases and J by 3 bases, with 19 bases between. The CDR3 loop is CASSQRWSGEHYTEAFF. The CDR3 DNA is TGCGCCAGCAGTCAAAGATGGTCAGGGGAGCATTACACTGAAGCTTTCTTT.

V usage is TRBV19 and J usage is TRBJ2-6; possibly TRBD1 for D (6 bases). This CDR3 region has 16 residues. V dropped 7 bases and J dropped 0 bases, with 13 bases sitting between them. Looked up from germline, CDR1 is LNHDA and CDR2 is SQIVND (reference sequence). CDR3: CASNPDRPSGANVLTF. For the CDR3, the DNA is TGTGCCAGTAATCCCGACAGGCCCTCTGGGGCCAACGTCCTGACTTTC.

The CDR3 spells CAWRGYGLNTEAFF. DNA of the CDR3: TGTGCCTGGAGGGGGTACGGGTTGAACACTGAAGCTTTCTTT. The chain couples TRBV30 to TRBJ1-1, with D unresolved. Trimming cost V 3 bases and J 0 bases, with 11 bases left between them. This CDR3 contains 14 residues. CDR1 GTSNPN and CDR2 SVGIG come from the germline V gene (reference sequence).

The rearrangement uses TRBV12-5 and TRBJ2-3; unclear D gene. The CDR3 runs 16 residues. V dropped 0 bases and J dropped 2 bases, with 12 bases sitting between them. CDR1 LGHNT and CDR2 FRNRAP come from the germline V gene. The CDR3 is CASGLVLWGLTDTQYF. The CDR3 DNA reads TGTGCTAGTGGTTTGGTACTTTGGGGTCTCACAGATACGCAGTATTTT.

This clone was counted once. The chain employs TRBV13 and TRBJ2-3; D remains unclear. The germline V gene has CDR1 PRHDT and CDR2 FYEKMQ (reference sequence). This CDR3 has 13 amino acids. Trimming shortened V by 0 bases and J by 2 bases, and 3 bases separated the two germline ends. CDR3 nucleotide sequence: TGTGCCAGCAGCTTAGGTAACACAGATACGCAGTATTTT. This gives the protein CASSLGNTDTQYF.

About this clone itself: A junction boundary mismatches the germline segment, possibly from a read error. This chain connects TRBV6-4 to TRBJ2-3, with D possibly matching TRBD1 (6 bases). This CDR3 comprises 15 residues. Germline V gives CDR1 MRHNA, CDR2 SNTAGT. The CDR3 DNA is TGTGTCAGCAGTGACAGGTCCGGTAGCACAGATACGCAGTATTTT. Protein product: CVSSDRSGSTDTQYF.

The genes are TRBV9 and TRBJ1-3; no clear D. Germline V gene data show CDR1 as SGDLS and CDR2 as YYNGEE. CDR3 length: 15 residues. The V end lost 2 bases, the J end lost 0 bases, and 9 bases lay between the germline ends. The CDR3 spells CASSVEEGSGNTIYF. DNA for the CDR3: TGTGCCAGCAGCGTGGAAGAGGGCTCTGGAAACACCATATATTTT.

In its sample, this clone was seen a few times. The genes are TRBV7-2 and TRBJ2-5; 7 nucleotides align to TRBD1. J gave up 4 bases and V 1 base, and 0 bases lay outside the gene matches. The CDR3 consists of 13 residues. The germline V gene encodes CDR1 SGHTA and CDR2 FQGNSA. CDR3 nucleotide sequence: TGTGCCAGCAGCTTAGGACAGGGAGAGACCCAGTACTTC. Protein sequence: CASSLGQGETQYF. Looking up the rest from reference TRBV7-2 and TRBJ2-5 gives the full variable domain: GAGVSQSPSNKVTEKGKDVELRCDPISGHTALYWYRQSLGQGLEFLIYFQGNSAPDKSGLPSDRFSAERTGGSVSTLTIQRTQQEDSAVYLCASSLGQGETQYFGPGTRLLVL.

The rearrangement joins TRBV13 to TRBJ2-1, with 7 positions matching TRBD2. The germline V gene has CDR1 PRHDT and CDR2 FYEKMQ (reference sequence). The CDR3 is 12 amino acids. Germline trimming cut 5 bases from V and 15 bases from J; bases unmatched to any gene: 10. The CDR3 nucleotides are TGTGCCAGCAGCGTAATGGGAGGGGAACGGTTCTTC. Protein product: CASSVMGGERFF.